Presented here are 14 T cell receptor beta chains from one specimen sequenced in a study of Ad26.COV2.S vaccination and SARS-CoV-2 variants. Treatment here: some 20 received Ad26.COV2.S at low or high dose, single or two shots; about 5 received placebo; per-sample allocation not given. Repertoires come from day 63 after the first vaccine or placebo injection. The protocol was immunoSEQ multiplex PCR, while the TCRdb copy is restricted to in-frame clones and leaves out a portion. The table has some 300,000 clones, around four fifths seen once. The sample in question was peripheral blood, obtained in a trial of Ad26.COV2.S vaccine versus placebo. The origin of the receptors is a person between 18 and 65 years old who received the Ad26.COV2.S COVID-19 vaccine or a placebo.

This chain uses TRBV7-2 with TRBJ2-7, with 11 bases lining up with TRBD2. Trimming cost V 5 bases and J 7 bases; bases outside gene matches: 10. The CDR3 is 15 residues long. Per the germline V gene, CDR1 is SGHTA and CDR2 is FQGNSA. In DNA, the CDR3 is TGTGCCAGCAGCGCACTAGCGGGGGACATTGGGGAGCAGTACTTC. It is translated as CASSALAGDIGEQYF.

CDR3 loop: CASSLDSSVSGELFF. The CDR3 DNA reads TGTGCCAGCAGTTTGGACTCCTCTGTTTCCGGGGAGCTGTTTTTT. The genes are TRBV7-3 and TRBJ2-2; possibly TRBD2 for D (5 bases). The length of the CDR3 is 15 residues. The V end was cut by 6 bases, the J end by 6 bases, with 17 bases between. The V gene's germline CDR1 is SGHTA and CDR2 FQGTGA.

This chain joins TRBV2 and TRBJ2-3; no definite D call. The V and J ends lost 4 bases and 2 bases respectively, with 13 bases between them. CDR3 length equals 15 residues. CDR1 SNHLY and CDR2 FYNNEI come from the germline V gene. The CDR3 sequence: CASSGEHTSTDTQYF. CDR3 DNA: TGTGCCAGCAGTGGAGAACATACTTCCACAGATACGCAGTATTTT. The full variable domain, its missing parts supplied by reference TRBV2 and TRBJ2-3, is EPEVTQTPSHQVTQMGQEVILRCVPISNHLYFYWYRQILGQKVEFLVSFYNNEISEKSEIFDDQFSVERPDGSNFTLKIRSTKLEDSAMYFCASSGEHTSTDTQYFGPGTRLTVL.

This chain links TRBV7-8 with TRBJ1-1; weak D call: TRBD1 (5 bases). Germline values: CDR1 SGHVS, CDR2 FQNEAQ. V lost 5 bases and J 2 bases, leaving 18 bases between the germline ends. The CDR3 is 16 residues long. The CDR3 loop is CASSPSEGQRNTEAFF. CDR3 nucleotide sequence: TGTGCCAGCAGCCCATCGGAGGGGCAGCGAAACACTGAAGCTTTCTTT.

This clone came up once. This rearrangement joins TRBV7-9 to TRBJ2-5; 12 bases map to TRBD2. The V gene's germline CDR1 is SEHNR and CDR2 FQNEAQ (reference sequence). Trimming took 5 bases from V and 5 from J; bases not matched to a gene: 3. The CDR3 length is 14 residues. Here the CDR3 reads CASSPGTSGETQYF. In nucleotides, the CDR3 is TGTGCCAGCAGCCCGGGGACTAGCGGGGAGACCCAGTACTTC.

This clone was seen only once. The rearrangement joins TRBV11-3 to TRBJ1-2, with a tentative D call TRBD1 (5 bases). Germline CDR1 SGHNT, CDR2 YENEEA. The V end was cut by 3 bases, the J end by 4 bases, with 15 bases between. The CDR3 extends over 15 amino acids. CDR3 in amino acids: CASSLGETDIYGYTF. In DNA form, the CDR3 reads TGTGCCAGCAGCTTGGGGGAGACAGACATCTATGGCTACACCTTC.

This clone has only a few counts. This rearrangement joins TRBV11-2 to TRBJ1-1; D is undetermined. V was shortened by 5 bases and J by 2 bases, with 9 bases between the two germline ends. From germline, CDR1 is SGHAT and CDR2 FQNNGV. This CDR3 is built from 13 residues. The chain's CDR3 is CASSKDTNTEAFF. The CDR3 coding sequence is TGTGCCAGCAGCAAAGACACCAACACTGAAGCTTTCTTT. The full variable domain, completed using reference TRBV11-2 and TRBJ1-1, is EAGVAQSPRYKIIEKRQSVAFWCNPISGHATLYWYQQILGQGPKLLIQFQNNGVVDDSQLPKDRFSAERLKGVDSTLKIQPAKLEDSAVYLCASSKDTNTEAFFGQGTRLTVV.

The chain has TRBV27 and TRBJ1-2; TRBD1 might be the D (5 bases). The CDR3 length is 15 residues. V lost 6 bases and J lost 4, with 18 bases in between. Germline assignment: CDR1 MNHEY and CDR2 SMNVEV (reference sequence). The CDR3 DNA is TGTGCCAGCAGCTCGAGTTCCGGGACGGTCTATGGCTACACCTTC. The encoded protein is CASSSSSGTVYGYTF.

This chain links TRBV6-9 with TRBJ2-2; D gene unclear. V shed 11 bases and J shed 8 bases, with 6 bases lying between them. Per the germline V gene, CDR1 is MNHGY and CDR2 is SVAAGI. The CDR3 covers 9 residues. The CDR3 region has the DNA TGTGCCCTCCCAGGGGAGCTGTTTTTT. Protein product: CALPGELFF.

The V call is TRBV6-1, the J call TRBJ1-5, with unresolved D. There are 13 residues in the CDR3. Germline lookup yields CDR1 MNHNS and CDR2 SASEGT. The V end lost 3 bases, the J end lost 6 bases, and 9 bases lay between the germline ends. CDR3 protein: CASSDGFTQPQHF. CDR3 coding DNA: TGTGCCAGCAGTGACGGGTTCACTCAGCCCCAGCATTTT.

The rearrangement uses TRBV2 and TRBJ2-5; D gene unclear. The ends were cut back, 7 bases at V and 3 bases at J, with 9 bases in the middle. The germline V gene has CDR1 SNHLY and CDR2 FYNNEI. The CDR3 length is 12 residues. Here the CDR3 reads CASNSYEETQYF. CDR3 in DNA: TGTGCCAGCAACAGCTACGAAGAGACCCAGTACTTC.

The table lists this clone with a few counts. V usage is TRBV5-1 and J usage is TRBJ2-7; 9 positions match TRBD1. The CDR3 runs to 14 residues. Germline loops: CDR1 SGHRS, CDR2 YFSETQ. The junction had 6 bases not matched to a gene; V was cut back by 3 bases and J by 5 bases. Here the CDR3 reads CASSWGQGPNEQYF. The CDR3 DNA sequence: TGCGCCAGCAGCTGGGGACAGGGTCCCAACGAGCAGTACTTC.

The rearrangement joins TRBV5-4 to TRBJ1-6; D is unresolved. Germline assignment: CDR1 SGHNT and CDR2 YYREEE (reference sequence). Trimming took off 0 bases at V and 4 bases at J, with 11 bases between the two ends. This CDR3 contains 16 residues. The CDR3 DNA is TGTGCCAGCAGCTTGGGGTCCGAGCGTTATAATTCACCCCTCCACTTT. Its protein is CASSLGSERYNSPLHF.

The V call is TRBV5-1, the J call TRBJ1-3; 9 positions match TRBD1. The CDR3 runs 15 residues. The junction had 3 bases not matched to a gene; V was cut back by 4 bases and J by 1 base. From germline, CDR1 is SGHRS and CDR2 YFSETQ. The DNA of the CDR3 is TGCGCCAGCAGCGCGACAGGGGGTTCTGGAAACACCATATATTTT. Amino acids: CASSATGGSGNTIYF.